Shown below are 23 T cell receptor beta chains from a single sample sequenced in a study of blood T cell repertoires in COVID-19. Sequenced by immunoSEQ multiplex PCR; TCRdb stores in-frame clones only, minus some. The sample contains about 190,000 clones, about 86% of which appear only once. The sequenced sample was peripheral blood. These receptor sequences come from a man aged 25-40 years with active or convalescent COVID-19.

This sequence joins TRBV5-8 and TRBJ2-1; tentative D call: TRBD1 (6 bases). CDR1 is SGHTS and CDR2 is YDEGEE in the germline V gene. The CDR3 runs to 13 residues. The ends were cut back, 0 bases at V and 6 bases at J, with 7 bases in the middle. The CDR3 spells CASSLDRANEQFF. The CDR3 DNA is TGTGCCAGCAGCTTGGACAGGGCCAATGAGCAGTTCTTC.

CDR3 nucleotide sequence: TGTGCCAGCGTAGCGGGAAATCCGACCGGGGAGCTGTTTTTT. Its protein is CASVAGNPTGELFF. The gene calls are TRBV28 and TRBJ2-2; 8 bases line up with TRBD2. Germline CDR1 and CDR2: MDHEN and SYDVKM. The V gene end was trimmed by 8 bases and the J gene end by 5 bases; junction bases not matched to a gene: 7. The CDR3 contains 14 residues.

V usage is TRBV6-2 or TRBV6-3 and J usage is TRBJ2-7; 11 bases map to TRBD1. In germline, CDR1 is MNHEY, CDR2 SVGEGT. J gave up 2 bases and V 5 bases, and 8 bases lay outside the gene matches. The CDR3 covers 16 residues. Here the CDR3 reads CASSARGQGGTYEQYV. The CDR3 nucleotides are TGTGCCAGCAGTGCGCGGGGACAGGGGGGGACCTACGAGCAGTACGTC.

This clone was detected only a few times. This sequence joins TRBV27 and TRBJ1-2, with D uncertain. The germline V and J ends were trimmed by 6 bases and 0 bases, with 17 bases remaining between them. This CDR3 is 16 amino acids long. Germline V lookup: CDR1 MNHEY, CDR2 SMNVEV (reference sequence). CDR3 in DNA: TGTGCCAGCAGCTTAAGCGGCCGACCCGCTAACTATGGCTACACCTTC. This encodes CASSLSGRPANYGYTF.

The gene calls are TRBV5-1 and TRBJ1-4; a possible D gene is TRBD1 (5 bases). Germline CDR1 SGHRS, CDR2 YFSETQ. The CDR3 extends over 14 amino acids. Trimming removed 2 bases at V and 4 bases at J, with 9 bases between. In nucleotides, the CDR3 is TGCGCCAGCAGCTTAGGAGGGGTTAATGAAAAACTGTTTTTT. Its translation: CASSLGGVNEKLFF.

This rearrangement joins TRBV30 to TRBJ2-7; weak D call: TRBD1 (5 bases). Germline loops: CDR1 GTSNPN, CDR2 SVGIG (reference sequence). Trimming left V 2 bases short and J 5 bases short, with 10 bases between. This CDR3 spans 12 amino acids. The chain's CDR3 is CAWSTQGHEQYF. The CDR3 nucleotides read TGTGCCTGGAGTACGCAGGGCCACGAGCAGTACTTC.

This clone has a handful of counts. The chain is built from TRBV11-2 and TRBJ1-2; the match to TRBD1 covers 9 bases. The CDR3 length is 16 residues. V trimming: 5 bases; J trimming: 3 bases; junction bases outside the gene matches: 10. Looked up from germline, CDR1 is SGHAT and CDR2 is FQNNGV. The CDR3 DNA reads as TGTGCCAGCAGCGCTAATCCGACAGGGGGGGACTATGGCTACACCTTC. Its translation is CASSANPTGGDYGYTF.

This clone was recorded at least ten times. The V call is TRBV30, the J call TRBJ1-2; D unclear. Germline CDR1 GTSNPN, CDR2 SVGIG (reference sequence). This CDR3 has 13 amino acids. Trimming shortened V by 2 bases and J by 5 bases, and 12 bases separated the two germline ends. CDR3 region: CAWSLGSSYGYTF. Here the CDR3 DNA reads TGTGCCTGGAGTCTTGGCAGTTCTTATGGCTACACCTTC.

Points on this clone: The CDR3 does not close with the conserved phenylalanine or tryptophan, likely indicating a read error. The DNA is omitted, as the CDR3 cannot be located on it reliably, and the CDR3 follows TCRdb's listing. The rearrangement uses TRBV27 and TRBJ2-7; no check of the table's D call, TRBD1, against the DNA was made. The germline V gene encodes CDR1 MNHEY and CDR2 SMNVEV (reference sequence). The CDR3 spans 10 amino acids, including both terminal residues. This chain's CDR3 is CASRTGTGVS.

The chain has TRBV2 and TRBJ1-1; TRBD1 agrees at 9 bases. V shed 0 bases and J 1 base; nucleotides not matched to a gene: 3. Germline CDR1 is SNHLY and CDR2 is FYNNEI. This CDR3 has 16 amino acids. CDR3 bases: TGTGCCAGCAGTGAAGCCATGGACAGGGGGAACACTGAAGCTTTCTTT. This gives the protein CASSEAMDRGNTEAFF.

V gene TRBV15 combines with J gene TRBJ2-3, with D unresolved. There are 12 residues in the CDR3. Trimming left V 5 bases short and J 5 bases short, with 8 bases between. CDR1 and CDR2 from the germline V gene are LNHNV and YYDKDF (reference sequence). CDR3 bases: TGTGCCACCAGCCCGTCCGTAGATACGCAGTATTTT. This gives the protein CATSPSVDTQYF. Complete variable domain (other parts from reference TRBV15 and TRBJ2-3): DAMVIQNPRYQVTQFGKPVTLSCSQTLNHNVMYWYQQKSSQAPKLLFHYYDKDFNNEADTPDNFQSRRPNTSFCFLDIRSPGLGDTAMYLCATSPSVDTQYFGPGTRLTVL.

The CDR3 region has the DNA TGTGCCAGCAGCTTAGCTACGAGACAGGGGCCCACAGATACGCAGTATTTT. Its translation: CASSLATRQGPTDTQYF. V and J are TRBV7-9 and TRBJ2-3; TRBD1 matches at 8 bases. J lost 2 bases, V lost 0 bases, and 7 bases had no gene match. Germline assignment: CDR1 SEHNR and CDR2 FQNEAQ (reference sequence). This CDR3 has 17 residues.

The chain employs TRBV5-1 and TRBJ2-3; possible D gene TRBD1, 6 bases. The germline gives CDR1 SGHRS, CDR2 YFSETQ. The CDR3 length is 14 residues. Deletions cut 0 bases from V and 2 bases from J, with 7 bases between. The CDR3 region has the DNA TGCGCCAGCAGCTTGGACAGGGCCACAGATACGCAGTATTTT. This gives the protein CASSLDRATDTQYF. The full variable domain, with the rest looked up from reference TRBV5-1 and TRBJ2-3, is KAGVTQTPRYLIKTRGQQVTLSCSPISGHRSVSWYQQTPGQGLQFLFEYFSETQRNKGNFPGRFSGRQFSNSRSEMNVSTLELGDSALYLCASSLDRATDTQYFGPGTRLTVL.

The J gene is TRBJ1-3, the V gene TRBV10-3; D possibly corresponds to TRBD1 (6 bases). V dropped 7 bases and J dropped 0 bases, with 10 bases sitting between them. CDR1 and CDR2 (germline): ENHRY, SYGVKD. The CDR3 covers 14 residues. CDR3 in amino acids: CAITGANSGNTIYF. The CDR3 coding sequence is TGTGCCATCACAGGGGCGAACTCTGGAAACACCATATATTTT.

This clone has only a few counts. The chain is built from TRBV18 and TRBJ2-5; a possible D gene is TRBD1 (5 bases). This CDR3 has 13 amino acids. Trimming cost V 2 bases and J 3 bases, with 7 bases left between them. Germline lookup yields CDR1 KGHSH and CDR2 LQKENI. CDR3 sequence (DNA): TGTGCCAGCTCACCAGGGGCAAAAGAGACCCAGTACTTC. This codes for CASSPGAKETQYF.

The rearrangement joins TRBV30 to TRBJ1-2; 7 bases line up with TRBD1. Trimming cost V 2 bases and J 7 bases; bases outside gene matches: 4. This CDR3 has 12 amino acids. Germline loops: CDR1 GTSNPN, CDR2 SVGIG (reference sequence). CDR3 amino acids: CAWSRDSRGYTF. CDR3 nucleotides: TGTGCCTGGAGTAGGGACAGCCGTGGCTACACCTTC.

The gene calls are TRBV30 and TRBJ1-2; a possible D gene is TRBD1 (5 bases). Trimming shortened V by 3 bases and J by 0 bases, and 8 bases separated the two germline ends. The V gene's germline CDR1 is GTSNPN and CDR2 SVGIG (reference sequence). CDR3 size: 13 residues. The CDR3 DNA reads TGTGCCTGGAGCGTGACAGCTAACTATGGCTACACCTTC. This gives the protein CAWSVTANYGYTF.

CDR3 nucleotides: TGTGCCAGCGAGATGGGGGGGGAGAGGCAGTACTTC. It codes for CASEMGGERQYF. The rearrangement uses TRBV28 and TRBJ2-7; 7 bases match TRBD2. CDR3 length equals 12 residues. CDR1 and CDR2 from the germline V gene are MDHEN and SYDVKM. V lost 8 bases to trimming and J lost 9 bases; unmatched junction nucleotides: 10.

The rearrangement uses TRBV23-1 and TRBJ1-1, with D uncertain. TRBV23-1 is designated an ORF whose function remains uncertain. The CDR3 contains 18 residues. Trimming took off 0 bases at V and 5 bases at J, with 22 bases between the two ends. The CDR3 reads CASSQSLIQRVGKTEAFF. The CDR3 DNA reads as TGCGCCAGCAGTCAATCCCTAATCCAGAGGGTTGGGAAAACTGAAGCTTTCTTT.

The chain uses TRBV6-5 and TRBJ1-2; unclear D gene. The V and J ends lost 0 bases and 2 bases respectively, with 10 bases between them. The germline V gene has CDR1 MNHEY and CDR2 SVGAGI. This CDR3 comprises 15 residues. The CDR3 bases are TGTGCCAGCAGTTACTCGCACACGGGGAACTATGGCTACACCTTC. It codes for CASSYSHTGNYGYTF.

This rearrangement joins TRBV7-9 to TRBJ2-1; D uncertain. The CDR3 runs 15 residues. The germline V gene encodes CDR1 SEHNR and CDR2 FQNEAQ (reference sequence). Trimming stripped 3 bases from V and 4 bases from J, with 13 bases between. In DNA form, the CDR3 reads TGTGCCAGCAGCTTCCTCTCAAACTGGTACAATGAGCAGTTCTTC. As protein: CASSFLSNWYNEQFF.

The rearrangement uses TRBV4-1 and TRBJ2-2, with a weak D call TRBD2 (6 bases). The CDR3 sequence is 14 residues long. CDR1 is MGHRA and CDR2 is YSYEKL in the germline V gene. V lost 4 bases and J 7 bases, leaving 13 bases between the germline ends. The CDR3 DNA is TGCGCCAGCAGCCTAGGAGAGGGAGGCGGGGAGCTGTTTTTT. This codes for CASSLGEGGGELFF.

This chain joins TRBV9 and TRBJ1-3, with TRBD1 identical over 9 bases. The CDR3 is 20 amino acids. V lost 2 bases, J lost 1 base, and 16 bases stayed unmatched. The germline V gene has CDR1 SGDLS and CDR2 YYNGEE. The CDR3 DNA is TGTGCCAGCAGCGTCGACGCGGGCCTAGGACAGGGGAATTCTGGAAACACCATATATTTT. It specifies CASSVDAGLGQGNSGNTIYF.